This entry lists 14 T cell receptor beta chains sequenced from one sample in a study of early T cells in non-severe SARS-CoV-2 infection. TCRdb fed the 5' RACE reads into MiXCR, producing one record per CDR3 protein. Here the sample spans over 85,000 distinct CDR3 sequences, roughly 17% being singletons. Sequencing used whole blood. Every receptor here comes from an adult who was a healthcare worker with PCR-confirmed SARS-CoV-2 infection or an uninfected control (not recorded which).

This clonotype came up a few times. The chain recombines TRBV28 with TRBJ2-7; TRBD1 aligns across 7 bases. From germline, CDR1 is MDHEN and CDR2 SYDVKM. V dropped 8 bases and J dropped 1; count of bases not matched to a gene: 8. The CDR3 runs 14 residues. The CDR3 spells CASGSGTESYEQYF. CDR3 in DNA: TGTGCCAGCGGATCCGGGACAGAGTCCTACGAGCAGTACTTC.

V and J are TRBV5-1 and TRBJ1-5; perhaps TRBD1 as D (5 bases). The V end lost 0 bases, the J end lost 0 bases, and 10 bases lay between the germline ends. CDR1 is SGHRS and CDR2 is YFSETQ in the germline V gene. The CDR3 extends over 16 amino acids. The CDR3 sequence: CASSLVTEHSNQPQHF. As DNA, the CDR3 is TGCGCCAGCAGCTTGGTGACAGAACATAGCAATCAGCCCCAGCATTTT.

Only a few counts were recorded for this clonotype. The chain's CDR3 is CSAPHRDRGLHYNEQFF. The CDR3 DNA is TGCAGTGCCCCACATCGGGACAGGGGCCTTCACTACAATGAGCAGTTCTTC. The chain carries TRBV20-1 and TRBJ2-1, with 10 bases matching TRBD1. This CDR3 has 17 amino acids. In germline, CDR1 is DFQATT, CDR2 SNEGSKA (reference sequence). After removal of 6 bases from V and 3 bases from J, the junction contained 14 bases not matched to a gene.

This clonotype was seen at least ten times. The chain uses TRBV10-2 and TRBJ1-2, with D possibly TRBD1 on 5 matching bases. V shed 8 bases and J shed 7 bases, with 17 bases lying between them. The CDR3 runs to 13 residues. Germline loops: CDR1 WSHSY, CDR2 SAAADI. The CDR3 spells CASAPQGIGGYTF. For the CDR3, the DNA is TGCGCCAGCGCCCCTCAGGGTATCGGTGGCTACACCTTC.

The chain employs TRBV20-1 and TRBJ2-3, with TRBD1 matching over 8 bases. This CDR3 comprises 16 residues. Germline V gives CDR1 DFQATT, CDR2 SNEGSKA (reference sequence). With V trimmed by 3 bases and J by 0 bases, 8 bases remained unmatched. In DNA form, the CDR3 reads TGCAGTGCTAGGGGCCCACAGGGGGTTAGCACAGATACGCAGTATTTT. It is translated as CSARGPQGVSTDTQYF.

This clonotype turned up a few times. J is TRBJ1-1 and V is TRBV5-8; D not resolved. V was trimmed by 1 base and J by 0 bases, leaving 10 bases between them. This CDR3 has 15 residues. Germline V gene lookup returns CDR1 SGHTS and CDR2 YDEGEE. The CDR3 bases are TGTGCCAGCAGCTTGTCTAGACTGGTGAACACTGAAGCTTTCTTT. Translated, it gives CASSLSRLVNTEAFF.

The chain joins TRBV2 to TRBJ1-1; perhaps TRBD1 as D (5 bases). Germline assignment: CDR1 SNHLY and CDR2 FYNNEI. The CDR3 consists of 14 residues. Trimming took off 5 bases at V and 4 bases at J, with 14 bases between the two ends. The CDR3 DNA reads TGTGCCAGCAGTTCTTCCGACGGGGGCACTGAAGCTTTCTTT. Its protein is CASSSSDGGTEAFF. Full variable domain (outside the CDR3, taken from reference TRBV2 and TRBJ1-1): EPEVTQTPSHQVTQMGQEVILRCVPISNHLYFYWYRQILGQKVEFLVSFYNNEISEKSEIFDDQFSVERPDGSNFTLKIRSTKLEDSAMYFCASSSSDGGTEAFFGQGTRLTVV.

This clonotype was recorded a few times. The V call is TRBV11-2, the J call TRBJ2-3, with TRBD2 as a possible D gene (6 bases). From germline, CDR1 is SGHAT and CDR2 FQNNGV. The CDR3 spans 14 residues. With 4 bases removed from V and 5 bases from J, the gap between germline ends came to 13 bases. CDR3 nucleotide sequence: TGTGCCAGCAGCTCCAGGACGGAGGGAGATACGCAGTATTTT. Translation: CASSSRTEGDTQYF.

This clonotype was counted only a few times. V gene TRBV6-2 or TRBV6-3 combines with J gene TRBJ1-2; tentative D call: TRBD1 (6 bases). Germline V gene sequence: CDR1 MNHEY, CDR2 SVGEGT. CDR3 length: 16 amino acids. Trimming removed 5 bases from V and 4 bases from J, with 20 bases in between. CDR3: CASSQSNTGSGYGYTF. Written as DNA, the CDR3 is TGTGCCAGCAGTCAGAGCAATACAGGGAGCGGCTATGGCTACACCTTC.

The chain couples TRBV20-1 to TRBJ2-7; 9 positions match TRBD2. Unmatched junction bases numbered 6, after V lost 4 bases and J lost 2 bases. The V gene's germline CDR1 is DFQATT and CDR2 SNEGSKA (reference sequence). The CDR3 extends over 14 amino acids. CDR3 DNA sequence: TGCAGTGCTAATAGGGTAGCGGGGGCCTACGAGCAGTACTTC. Translated: CSANRVAGAYEQYF.

This clonotype has a count of ten or more. The V and J genes are TRBV24-1 and TRBJ2-2, with a possible D match to TRBD1 (6 bases). The germline CDR1 and CDR2 sequences are KGHDR and SFDVKD. The CDR3 sequence is 15 residues long. Trimming pared 0 bases from V and 6 bases from J, leaving 10 bases between. The CDR3 protein is CATSDLPRGSGELFF. Written as DNA, the CDR3 is TGTGCCACCAGTGATTTGCCCAGGGGTTCCGGGGAGCTGTTTTTT.

This clonotype was counted only a few times. The V gene is TRBV2, the J gene TRBJ1-2; D unclear. Trimming shortened V by 1 base and J by 4 bases, and 7 bases separated the two germline ends. CDR1 is SNHLY, CDR2 FYNNEI, per germline. The CDR3 runs to 13 residues. As DNA, the CDR3 is TGTGCCAGCAGTGAAGGCAGGCGCTATGGCTACACCTTC. It is translated as CASSEGRRYGYTF.

This clonotype was detected a few times. The V and J genes are TRBV12-3 or TRBV12-4 and TRBJ1-2; TRBD1 matches 7 bases. The CDR3 loop spans 15 amino acids. The junction had 13 bases not matched to a gene; V was cut back by 6 bases and J by 6 bases. As DNA, the CDR3 is TGTGCCAGCAGCCTATACTCGACAGGGAAGGATGGCTACACCTTC. Translating gives CASSLYSTGKDGYTF.

Ten or more counts support this clonotype. This rearrangement joins TRBV5-1 to TRBJ2-1, with TRBD1 matching over 7 bases. Germline values: CDR1 SGHRS, CDR2 YFSETQ. The CDR3 sequence is 15 residues long. Germline trimming cut 4 bases from V and 2 bases from J; bases unmatched to any gene: 6. The CDR3 is CASSPRTGTYNEQFF. DNA of the CDR3: TGCGCCAGCAGCCCGCGGACAGGAACCTACAATGAGCAGTTCTTC.